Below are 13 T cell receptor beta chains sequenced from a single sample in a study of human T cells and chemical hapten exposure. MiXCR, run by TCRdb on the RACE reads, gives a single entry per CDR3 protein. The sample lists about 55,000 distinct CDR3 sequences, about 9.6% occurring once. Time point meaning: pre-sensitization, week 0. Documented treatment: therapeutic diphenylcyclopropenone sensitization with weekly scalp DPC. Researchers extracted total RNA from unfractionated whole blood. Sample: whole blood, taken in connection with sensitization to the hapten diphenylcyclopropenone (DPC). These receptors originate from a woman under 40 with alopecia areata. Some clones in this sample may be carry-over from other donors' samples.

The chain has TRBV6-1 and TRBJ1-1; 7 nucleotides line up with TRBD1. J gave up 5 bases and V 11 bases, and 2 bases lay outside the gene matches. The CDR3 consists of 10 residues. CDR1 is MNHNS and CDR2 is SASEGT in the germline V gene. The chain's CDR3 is CAQGETEAFF. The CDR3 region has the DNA TGTGCCCAGGGGGAAACTGAAGCTTTCTTT.

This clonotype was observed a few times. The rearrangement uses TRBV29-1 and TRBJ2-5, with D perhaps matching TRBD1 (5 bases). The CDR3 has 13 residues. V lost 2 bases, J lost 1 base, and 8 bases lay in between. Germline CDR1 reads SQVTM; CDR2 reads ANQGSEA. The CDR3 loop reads CSVEMGPQETQYF. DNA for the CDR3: TGCAGCGTTGAAATGGGGCCCCAAGAGACCCAGTACTTC.

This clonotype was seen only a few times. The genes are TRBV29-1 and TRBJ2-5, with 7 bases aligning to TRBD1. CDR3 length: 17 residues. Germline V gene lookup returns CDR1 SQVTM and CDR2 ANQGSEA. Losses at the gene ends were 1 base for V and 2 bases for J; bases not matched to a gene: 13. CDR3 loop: CSVEGQTTGERQETQYF. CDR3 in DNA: TGCAGCGTTGAAGGCCAAACCACAGGGGAAAGGCAAGAGACCCAGTACTTC.

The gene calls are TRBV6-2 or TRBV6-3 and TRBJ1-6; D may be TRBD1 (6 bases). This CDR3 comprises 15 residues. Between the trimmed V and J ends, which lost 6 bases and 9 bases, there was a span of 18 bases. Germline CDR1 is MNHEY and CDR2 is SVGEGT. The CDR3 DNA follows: TGTGCCAGCAGGCCAACAGGGAGGCGCGGTTCACCCCTCCACTTT. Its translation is CASRPTGRRGSPLHF.

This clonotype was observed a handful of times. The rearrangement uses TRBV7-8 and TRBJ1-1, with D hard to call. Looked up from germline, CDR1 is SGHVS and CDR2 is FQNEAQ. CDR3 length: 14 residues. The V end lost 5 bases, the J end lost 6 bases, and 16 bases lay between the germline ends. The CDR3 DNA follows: TGTGCCAGCAGCCCCCCCGAGGGTCTAGCTGAAGCTTTCTTT. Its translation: CASSPPEGLAEAFF.

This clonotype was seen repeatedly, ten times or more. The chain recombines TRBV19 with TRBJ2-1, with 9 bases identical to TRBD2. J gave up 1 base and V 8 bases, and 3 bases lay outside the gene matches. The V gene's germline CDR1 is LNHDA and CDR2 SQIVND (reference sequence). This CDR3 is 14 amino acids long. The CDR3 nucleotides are TGTGCCAGTGAAGCGGGGGGTTCCTACAATGAGCAGTTCTTC. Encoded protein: CASEAGGSYNEQFF.

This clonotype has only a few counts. The CDR3 nucleotides read TGTGCCAGCAGCTTGGACAACCCCTACGAGCAGTACTTC. Its translation is CASSLDNPYEQYF. This chain uses TRBV7-9 with TRBJ2-7; a weak D match, TRBD1 (5 bases). V was cut by 3 bases and J by 2 bases, with 8 bases left in between. CDR1 and CDR2 from the germline V gene are SEHNR and FQNEAQ (reference sequence). The CDR3 loop spans 13 amino acids.

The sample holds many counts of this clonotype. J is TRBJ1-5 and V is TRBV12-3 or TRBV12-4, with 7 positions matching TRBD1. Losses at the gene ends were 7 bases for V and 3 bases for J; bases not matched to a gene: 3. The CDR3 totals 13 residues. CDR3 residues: CASKGTVNQPQHF. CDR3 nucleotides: TGTGCCAGCAAGGGGACAGTCAATCAGCCCCAGCATTTT.

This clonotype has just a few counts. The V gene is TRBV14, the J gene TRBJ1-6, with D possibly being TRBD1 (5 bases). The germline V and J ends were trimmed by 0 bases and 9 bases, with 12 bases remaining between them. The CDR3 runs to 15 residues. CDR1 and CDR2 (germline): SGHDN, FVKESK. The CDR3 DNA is TGTGCCAGCAGCCAAGAGGAGGGGAGGGGTTCACCCCTCCACTTT. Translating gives CASSQEEGRGSPLHF.

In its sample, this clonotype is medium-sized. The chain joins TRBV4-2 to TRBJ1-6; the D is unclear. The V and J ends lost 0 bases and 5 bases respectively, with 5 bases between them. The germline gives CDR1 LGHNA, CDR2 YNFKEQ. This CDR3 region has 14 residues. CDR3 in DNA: TGTGCCAGCAGCCAAGACGGGAATAATTCACCCCTCCACTTT. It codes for CASSQDGNNSPLHF.

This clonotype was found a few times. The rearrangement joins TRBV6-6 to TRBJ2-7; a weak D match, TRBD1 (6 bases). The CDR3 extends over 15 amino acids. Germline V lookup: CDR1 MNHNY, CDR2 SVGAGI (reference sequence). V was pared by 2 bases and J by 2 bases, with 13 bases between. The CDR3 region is CASSYPGTSTYEQYF. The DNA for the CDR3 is TGTGCCAGCAGTTACCCCGGGACAAGTACCTACGAGCAGTACTTC.

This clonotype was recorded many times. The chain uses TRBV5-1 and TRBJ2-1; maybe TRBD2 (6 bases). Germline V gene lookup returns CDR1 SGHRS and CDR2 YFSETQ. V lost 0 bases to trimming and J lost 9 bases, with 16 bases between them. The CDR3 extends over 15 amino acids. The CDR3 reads CASSLEAGRNGEQFF. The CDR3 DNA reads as TGCGCCAGCAGCTTGGAGGCAGGGAGGAATGGTGAGCAGTTCTTC. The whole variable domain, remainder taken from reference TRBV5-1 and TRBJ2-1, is KAGVTQTPRYLIKTRGQQVTLSCSPISGHRSVSWYQQTPGQGLQFLFEYFSETQRNKGNFPGRFSGRQFSNSRSEMNVSTLELGDSALYLCASSLEAGRNGEQFFGPGTRLTVL.

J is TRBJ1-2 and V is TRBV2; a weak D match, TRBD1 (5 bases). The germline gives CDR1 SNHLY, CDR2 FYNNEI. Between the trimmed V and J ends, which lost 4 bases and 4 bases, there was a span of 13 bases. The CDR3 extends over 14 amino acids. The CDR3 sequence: CASSGDLGGYGYTF. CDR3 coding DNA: TGTGCCAGCAGTGGAGACCTGGGGGGCTATGGCTACACCTTC.